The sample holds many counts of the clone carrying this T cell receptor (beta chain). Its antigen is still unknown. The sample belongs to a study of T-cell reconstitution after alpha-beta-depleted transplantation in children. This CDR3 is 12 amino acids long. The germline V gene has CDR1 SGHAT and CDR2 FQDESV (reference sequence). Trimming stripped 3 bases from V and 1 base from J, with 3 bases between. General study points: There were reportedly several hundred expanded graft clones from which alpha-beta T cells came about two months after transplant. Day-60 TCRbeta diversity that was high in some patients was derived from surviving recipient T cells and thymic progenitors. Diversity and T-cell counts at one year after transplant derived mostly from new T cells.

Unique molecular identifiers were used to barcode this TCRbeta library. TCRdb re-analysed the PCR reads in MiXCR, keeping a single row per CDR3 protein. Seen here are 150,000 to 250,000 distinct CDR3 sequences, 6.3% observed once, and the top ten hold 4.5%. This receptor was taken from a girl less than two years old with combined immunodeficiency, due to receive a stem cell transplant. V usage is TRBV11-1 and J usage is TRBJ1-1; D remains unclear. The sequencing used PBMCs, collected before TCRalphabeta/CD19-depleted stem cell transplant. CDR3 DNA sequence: TGTGCCAGCAGCTTCTGGAACACTGAAGCTTTCTTT. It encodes CASSFWNTEAFF.